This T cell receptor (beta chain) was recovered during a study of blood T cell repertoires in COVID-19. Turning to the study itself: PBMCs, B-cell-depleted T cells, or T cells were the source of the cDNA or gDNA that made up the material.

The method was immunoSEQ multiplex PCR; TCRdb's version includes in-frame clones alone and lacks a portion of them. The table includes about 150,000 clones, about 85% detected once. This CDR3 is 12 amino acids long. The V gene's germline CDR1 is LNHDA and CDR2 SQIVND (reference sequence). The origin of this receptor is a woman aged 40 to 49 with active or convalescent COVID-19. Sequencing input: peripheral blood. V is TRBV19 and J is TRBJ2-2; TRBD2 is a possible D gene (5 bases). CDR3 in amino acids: CHPRRYGGELFF. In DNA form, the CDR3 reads TGTCACCCCCGGAGGTATGGCGGGGAGCTGTTTTTT.